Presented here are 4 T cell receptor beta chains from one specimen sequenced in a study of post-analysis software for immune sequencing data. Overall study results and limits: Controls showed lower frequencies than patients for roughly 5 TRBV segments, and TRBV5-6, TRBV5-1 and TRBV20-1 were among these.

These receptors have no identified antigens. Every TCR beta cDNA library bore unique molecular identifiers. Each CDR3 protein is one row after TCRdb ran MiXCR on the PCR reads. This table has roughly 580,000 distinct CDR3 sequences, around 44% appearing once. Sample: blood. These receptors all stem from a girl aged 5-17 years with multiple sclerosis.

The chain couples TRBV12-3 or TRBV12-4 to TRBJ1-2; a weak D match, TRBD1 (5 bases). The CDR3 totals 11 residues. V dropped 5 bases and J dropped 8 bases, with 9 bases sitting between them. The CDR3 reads CASSPGRGYTF. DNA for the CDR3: TGTGCCAGCAGTCCAGGGAGGGGCTACACCTTC.

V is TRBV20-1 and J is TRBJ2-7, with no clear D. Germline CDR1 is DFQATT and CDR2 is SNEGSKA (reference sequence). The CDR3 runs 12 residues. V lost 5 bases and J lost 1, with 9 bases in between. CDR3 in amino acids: CSAGQESYEQYF. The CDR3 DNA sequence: TGCAGTGCTGGCCAGGAATCCTACGAGCAGTACTTC.

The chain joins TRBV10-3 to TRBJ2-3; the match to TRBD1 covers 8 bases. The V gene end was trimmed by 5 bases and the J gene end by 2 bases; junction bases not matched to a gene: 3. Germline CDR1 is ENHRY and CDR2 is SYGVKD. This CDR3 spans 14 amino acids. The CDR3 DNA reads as TGTGCCATCAGTCGACAGGGGCTCACAGATACGCAGTATTTT. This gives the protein CAISRQGLTDTQYF.

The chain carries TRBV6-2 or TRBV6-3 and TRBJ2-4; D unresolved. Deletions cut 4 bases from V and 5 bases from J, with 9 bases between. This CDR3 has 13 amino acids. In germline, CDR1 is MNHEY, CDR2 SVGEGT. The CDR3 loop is CASSLEYENIQYF. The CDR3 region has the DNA TGTGCCAGCAGTTTAGAATACGAAAACATTCAGTACTTC.